Following are 4 T cell receptor beta chains from one sample sequenced in a study of T-cell reconstitution after alpha-beta-depleted transplantation in children. The TCRbeta library was prepared with unique molecular identifiers. TCRdb reprocessed the PCR reads via MiXCR and lists one record per CDR3 protein. This table holds just over 950,000 distinct CDR3 sequences, 25% to 30% found once. The specimen was PBMCs, mostly from graft donor cells, collected 360 days after TCRalphabeta/CD19-depleted stem cell transplant. Source of these receptors: a boy younger than two who had a stem cell transplant for SCID, so the T cells may come from the graft donor.

This clonotype was seen a handful of times. The chain joins TRBV15 to TRBJ2-5, with D possibly TRBD1 on 6 matching bases. The germline V gene has CDR1 LNHNV and CDR2 YYDKDF (reference sequence). The V gene lost 0 bases and the J gene lost 4 bases, with 9 bases spanning the gap. This CDR3 spans 14 amino acids. The chain's CDR3 is CATSRDRGRETQYF. CDR3 in DNA: TGTGCCACCAGCAGAGATAGGGGGAGAGAGACCCAGTACTTC.

This chain links TRBV20-1 with TRBJ2-5, with 9 bases matching TRBD2. Germline trimming cut 2 bases from V and 4 bases from J; bases unmatched to any gene: 5. Germline V gene sequence: CDR1 DFQATT, CDR2 SNEGSKA (reference sequence). The CDR3 length is 14 residues. CDR3 protein: CSARLRGGRETQYF. CDR3 DNA sequence: TGCAGTGCTAGATTGCGGGGGGGGCGAGAGACCCAGTACTTC.

The chain combines TRBV29-1 with TRBJ2-3, with D tentatively TRBD2 (6 bases). V lost 0 bases and J lost 5, with 18 bases in between. This CDR3 spans 16 amino acids. Germline V gene lookup returns CDR1 SQVTM and CDR2 ANQGSEA. The CDR3 coding sequence is TGCAGCGTTGAAGAGGCCTTACTAGCTCGAGGAGATACGCAGTATTTT. It specifies CSVEEALLARGDTQYF.

V and J are TRBV12-3 or TRBV12-4 and TRBJ2-3; unclear D gene. With 8 bases removed from V and 2 bases from J, the gap between germline ends came to 8 bases. The CDR3 has 12 residues. The chain's CDR3 is CASGHPTDTQYF. CDR3 DNA sequence: TGTGCCAGCGGGCACCCCACAGATACGCAGTATTTT.